One sample yielded the 20 T cell receptor beta chains listed below, sequenced in a study of blood T cells in healthy people across ages (dated by TCRdb to between 2015 and 2017). The method was 5' RACE. TCRdb lists the instrument as Illumina HiSeq 2500. The second PCR ran for roughly 7 to 12 cycles and used a J-beta primer mix along with a sample-barcoded 5' primer. The public reads were quality trimmed at Q25 with fastp and then assembled into clones with MiXCR by TCRdb, keeping productive beta chains. Records with the same CDR3 protein are collapsed into one entry carrying the most frequent genes and DNA. The table for this sample lists about 780,000 distinct CDR3 sequences; around 45% of them were counted only once. Around 18% of the sample goes to the ten largest clones. Material for sequencing was blood. These receptors originate from a man older than 75 in good health.

This clonotype was counted only a few times. The rearrangement uses TRBV20-1 and TRBJ1-2; a possible D gene is TRBD1 (6 bases). V was pared by 4 bases and J by 4 bases, with 13 bases between. CDR3 length: 13 amino acids. In germline, CDR1 is DFQATT, CDR2 SNEGSKA (reference sequence). The CDR3 spells CSATPRGTYGYTF. In DNA, the CDR3 is TGCAGTGCTACGCCCAGGGGCACCTATGGCTACACCTTC.

As concerns this clonotype: A much bigger clone sits one base away, suggesting this may be a read error. This likely comes from a read error, as the CDR3 has no conserved phenylalanine or tryptophan at its end. This chain links TRBV12-3 or TRBV12-4 with TRBJ2-1; 8 bases match TRBD2. J gave up 1 base and V 2 bases, and 1 base lay outside the gene matches. The CDR3 consists of 15 residues. The CDR3 here is CASSLTGGSYNEQFS. CDR3 DNA: TGTGCCAGCAGTTTAACGGGAGGGTCCTACAATGAGCAGTTCTCC.

V usage is TRBV6-6 and J usage is TRBJ2-1; possible D gene TRBD1, 5 bases. The CDR3 is 16 residues long. The V and J ends lost 0 bases and 8 bases respectively, with 17 bases between them. Germline-derived CDR1 and CDR2 are MNHNY and SVGAGI (reference sequence). CDR3 in amino acids: CASSYSRWQGGYEQFF. CDR3 DNA sequence: TGTGCCAGCAGTTACTCAAGGTGGCAGGGTGGGTATGAGCAGTTCTTC.

The chain carries TRBV5-1 and TRBJ2-1; D may be TRBD1 or TRBD2 (5 bases each). Near its end, the DNA agrees better with TRBJ2-7, so the J call may be wrong. The germline gives CDR1 SGHRS, CDR2 YFSETQ. The CDR3 has 18 amino acids. CDR3 residues: CASSLGARDRSSYNEQYF. DNA of the CDR3: TGCGCCAGCAGCTTGGGGGCTAGGGACCGGAGCTCCTACAATGAGCAGTACTTC.

V and J are TRBV29-1 and TRBJ2-5; 7 bases align to TRBD1. The CDR3 consists of 13 residues. CDR1 SQVTM and CDR2 ANQGSEA come from the germline V gene. Germline trimming cut 6 bases from V and 5 bases from J; bases unmatched to any gene: 9. CDR3 sequence reads: CSVSRGYAETQYF. The CDR3 DNA sequence: TGCAGCGTAAGCAGGGGGTATGCGGAGACCCAGTACTTC.

The chain employs TRBV7-2 and TRBJ1-6; D remains ambiguous. Germline V CDR1 and CDR2: SGHTA, FQGNSA. CDR3 size: 14 residues. Trimming pared 1 base from V and 12 bases from J, leaving 13 bases between. CDR3 coding DNA: TGTGCCAGCAGCTTAGGGACGCCTTTTCGACCCCTCCACTTT. Translation gives CASSLGTPFRPLHF.

The CDR3 sequence is CSARGLAGSGNEQFF. Here the CDR3 DNA reads TGCAGTGCTAGAGGGCTAGCGGGGAGTGGCAATGAGCAGTTCTTC. This rearrangement joins TRBV20-1 to TRBJ2-1; 9 bases align to TRBD2. The CDR3 runs to 15 residues. J was trimmed by 6 bases and V by 1 base; bases with no gene match: 7. The V gene's germline CDR1 is DFQATT and CDR2 SNEGSKA (reference sequence).

As for this clonotype: A read error may explain this, as a much larger clone is one base away. The gene calls are TRBV12-3 or TRBV12-4 and TRBJ1-1; no firm D call. The germline V and J ends were trimmed by 5 bases and 0 bases, with 10 bases remaining between them. This CDR3 has 14 amino acids. The CDR3 is CASSVLSVNTEAFF. CDR3 DNA: TGTGCCAGCAGTGTCCTTTCTGTGAACACTGAAGCTTTCTTT.

The chain recombines TRBV6-5 with TRBJ2-1, with 9 bases fitting TRBD2. V lost 1 base to trimming and J lost 8 bases; unmatched junction nucleotides: 12. The length of the CDR3 is 17 residues. CDR1 is MNHEY, CDR2 SVGAGI, per germline. CDR3 DNA: TGTGCCAGCAGTTACTTAATGACTAGCGGCAAGGGTGATGAGCAGTTCTTC. Protein product: CASSYLMTSGKGDEQFF.

The gene calls are TRBV12-3 or TRBV12-4 and TRBJ2-3, with D perhaps matching TRBD1 (5 bases). The CDR3 extends over 14 amino acids. Trimming cost V 6 bases and J 0 bases, with 10 bases left between them. The DNA of the CDR3 is TGTGCCAGCAGGACAGCTGGTAGCACAGATACGCAGTATTTT. This encodes CASRTAGSTDTQYF.

The chain has TRBV12-5 and TRBJ2-7, with TRBD1 identical over 7 bases. Germline V gives CDR1 LGHNT, CDR2 FRNRAP. The CDR3 sequence is 15 residues long. Trimming removed 1 base from V and 2 bases from J; junction bases left unmatched: 5. The CDR3: CASGLDSGQTYEQYF. CDR3 DNA sequence: TGTGCTAGTGGTTTGGATTCGGGACAGACCTACGAGCAGTACTTC. Together with reference TRBV12-5 and TRBJ2-7, the CDR3 gives the full variable domain: DARVTQTPRHKVTEMGQEVTMRCQPILGHNTVFWYRQTMMQGLELLAYFRNRAPLDDSGMPKDRFSAEMPDATLATLKIQPSEPRDSAVYFCASGLDSGQTYEQYFGPGTRLTVT.

The chain is built from TRBV2 and TRBJ1-5, with D tentatively TRBD1 (5 bases). The V end was cut by 7 bases, the J end by 2 bases, with 21 bases between. Germline CDR1 reads SNHLY; CDR2 reads FYNNEI. The length of the CDR3 is 17 residues. CDR3 amino acids: CASNNAAGWVGNQPQHF. The CDR3 DNA is TGTGCCAGCAACAACGCAGCAGGGTGGGTTGGCAATCAGCCCCAGCATTTT.

This clonotype came up once. Since a much larger clone is just one base distant, this may be a read error. The chain uses TRBV29-1 and TRBJ2-1, with D perhaps given as TRBD1 or TRBD2 (5 bases each). Germline V gene data show CDR1 as SQVTM and CDR2 as ANQGSEA. Trimming shortened V by 5 bases and J by 3 bases, and 17 bases separated the two germline ends. This CDR3 region has 15 residues. DNA for the CDR3: TGCAGCGTTACTGAGGGGTTGACGGGCTACAATGAGCAGTTCTTC. It translates to CSVTEGLTGYNEQFF.

This clonotype was detected once. The chain joins TRBV7-3 to TRBJ2-3; D remains unclear. Trimming took off 5 bases at V and 2 bases at J, with 8 bases between the two ends. The CDR3 sequence is 13 residues long. The germline gives CDR1 SGHTA, CDR2 FQGTGA. CDR3: CASSNTYTDTQYF. The DNA of the CDR3 is TGTGCCAGCAGCAATACTTACACAGATACGCAGTATTTT.

For this clonotype: A read error may be the cause here, since a much bigger clone is one base away. The rearrangement uses TRBV5-1 and TRBJ2-5, with 8 bases lining up with TRBD1. The better agreement between TRBJ2-7 and the DNA end casts doubt on the J call. Germline assignment: CDR1 SGHRS and CDR2 YFSETQ. The CDR3 is made up of 14 amino acids. In DNA, the CDR3 is TGCGCCAGCAGCTGCCCAGGGGGCAACGTCGAGCAGTACTTC. The encoded protein is CASSCPGGNVEQYF.

The rearrangement joins TRBV12-3 or TRBV12-4 to TRBJ2-3; D not resolved. CDR3 size: 15 residues. V was cut by 3 bases and J by 4 bases, with 14 bases left in between. This CDR3 is CASSLAARVSDTQYF. CDR3 bases: TGTGCCAGCAGTTTGGCAGCTCGGGTGTCAGATACGCAGTATTTT.

The CDR3 sequence is CSATIQGIGETQYF. In DNA, the CDR3 is TGCAGTGCCACGATACAGGGGATAGGAGAGACCCAGTACTTC. The chain joins TRBV20-1 to TRBJ2-5; 7 nucleotides align to TRBD1. Germline values: CDR1 DFQATT, CDR2 SNEGSKA (reference sequence). Trimming took 6 bases from V and 4 from J; bases not matched to a gene: 11. The CDR3 consists of 14 residues.

This chain uses TRBV12-3 or TRBV12-4 with TRBJ1-6; D ambiguous. V was pared by 6 bases and J by 3 bases, with 12 bases between. CDR3 length equals 15 residues. The CDR3 reads CASSLNGFYNSPLHF. CDR3 coding DNA: TGTGCCAGCAGCCTAAATGGATTCTATAATTCACCCCTCCACTTT.

This clonotype was observed at least ten times. The chain carries TRBV5-6 and TRBJ2-7; TRBD1 matches 11 bases. The germline CDR1 and CDR2 sequences are SGHDT and YYEEEE. The CDR3 spans 18 residues. The V segment lost 2 bases and the J segment 4 bases; nucleotides outside the gene matches: 14. CDR3 in amino acids: CASSFWTGGLSGDYEQYF. CDR3 nucleotide sequence: TGTGCCAGCAGCTTTTGGACAGGGGGCCTTAGCGGGGATTACGAGCAGTACTTC.

This chain connects TRBV7-2 to TRBJ2-2; 11 bases agree with TRBD2. The CDR3 is 16 amino acids. Germline assignment: CDR1 SGHTA and CDR2 FQGNSA. After removal of 5 bases from V and 6 bases from J, the junction contained 8 bases not matched to a gene. CDR3 coding DNA: TGTGCCAGCAGCCCTGTACTAGCGGGAGCCCCCGGGGAGCTGTTTTTT. This encodes CASSPVLAGAPGELFF.